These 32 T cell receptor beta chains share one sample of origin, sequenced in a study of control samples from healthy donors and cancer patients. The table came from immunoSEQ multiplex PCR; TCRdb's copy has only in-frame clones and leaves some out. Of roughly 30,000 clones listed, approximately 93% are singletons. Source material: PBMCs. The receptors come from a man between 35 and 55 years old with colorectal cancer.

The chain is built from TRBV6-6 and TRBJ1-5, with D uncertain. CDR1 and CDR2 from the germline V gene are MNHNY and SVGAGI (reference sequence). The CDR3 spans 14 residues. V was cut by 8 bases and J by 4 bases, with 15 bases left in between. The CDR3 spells CASATALGNQPQHF. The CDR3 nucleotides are TGTGCCAGCGCAACGGCTCTGGGTAATCAGCCCCAGCATTTT.

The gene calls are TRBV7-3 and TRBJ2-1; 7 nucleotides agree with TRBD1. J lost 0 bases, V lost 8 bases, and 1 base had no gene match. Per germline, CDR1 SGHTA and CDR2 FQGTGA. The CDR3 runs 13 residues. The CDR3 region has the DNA TGTGCCAGCGGGACAGACTCCTACAATGAGCAGTTCTTC. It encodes CASGTDSYNEQFF.

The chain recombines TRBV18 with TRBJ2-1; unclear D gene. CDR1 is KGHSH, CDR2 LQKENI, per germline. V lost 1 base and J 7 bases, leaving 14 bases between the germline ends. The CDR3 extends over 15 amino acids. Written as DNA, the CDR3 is TGTGCCAGCTCACCACAGGGATTTGGGCCGAATGAGCAGTTCTTC. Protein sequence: CASSPQGFGPNEQFF. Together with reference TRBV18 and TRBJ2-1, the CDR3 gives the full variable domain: NAGVMQNPRHLVRRRGQEARLRCSPMKGHSHVYWYRQLPEEGLKFMVYLQKENIIDESGMPKERFSAEFPKEGPSILRIQQVVRGDSAAYFCASSPQGFGPNEQFFGPGTRLTVL.

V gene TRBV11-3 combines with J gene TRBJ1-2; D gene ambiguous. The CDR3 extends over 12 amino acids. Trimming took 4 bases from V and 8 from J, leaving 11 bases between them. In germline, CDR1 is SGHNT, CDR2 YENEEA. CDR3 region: CASSSKGSGYTF. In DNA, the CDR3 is TGTGCCAGCAGCTCAAAGGGCTCGGGCTACACCTTC.

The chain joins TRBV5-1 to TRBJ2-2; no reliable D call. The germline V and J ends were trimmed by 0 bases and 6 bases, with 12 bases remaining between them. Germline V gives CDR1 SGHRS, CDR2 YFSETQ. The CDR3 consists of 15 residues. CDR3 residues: CASSLVGGSAGELFF. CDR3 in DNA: TGCGCCAGCAGCTTGGTCGGCGGCTCGGCCGGGGAGCTGTTTTTT.

In DNA form, the CDR3 reads TGTGCCAGCAGCGTAGGCGTCGTACAGCTAAATCAGCCCCAGCATTTT. Amino acids: CASSVGVVQLNQPQHF. This rearrangement joins TRBV2 to TRBJ1-5; D gene unclear. The V and J ends lost 6 bases and 4 bases respectively, with 19 bases between them. This CDR3 is built from 16 residues. Per germline, CDR1 SNHLY and CDR2 FYNNEI.

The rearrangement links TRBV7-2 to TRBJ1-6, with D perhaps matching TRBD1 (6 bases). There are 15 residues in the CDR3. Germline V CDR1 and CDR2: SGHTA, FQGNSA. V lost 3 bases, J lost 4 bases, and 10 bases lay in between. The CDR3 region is CASSFRGGYNSPLHF. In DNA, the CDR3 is TGTGCCAGCAGCTTTAGGGGGGGATATAATTCACCCCTCCACTTT.

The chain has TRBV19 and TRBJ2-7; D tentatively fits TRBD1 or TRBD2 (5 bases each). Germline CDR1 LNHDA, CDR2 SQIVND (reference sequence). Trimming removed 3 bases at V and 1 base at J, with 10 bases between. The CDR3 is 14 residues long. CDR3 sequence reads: CASSIRDGSYEQYF. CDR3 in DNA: TGTGCCAGTAGTATTAGGGACGGGTCCTACGAGCAGTACTTC. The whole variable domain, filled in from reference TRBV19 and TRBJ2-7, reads DGGITQSPKYLFRKEGQNVTLSCEQNLNHDAMYWYRQDPGQGLRLIYYSQIVNDFQKGDIAEGYSVSREKKESFPLTVTSAQKNPTAFYLCASSIRDGSYEQYFGPGTRLTVT.

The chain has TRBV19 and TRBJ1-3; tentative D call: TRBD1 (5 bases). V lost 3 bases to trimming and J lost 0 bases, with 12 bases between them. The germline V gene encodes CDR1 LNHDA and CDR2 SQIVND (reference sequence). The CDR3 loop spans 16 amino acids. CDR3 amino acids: CASSIGQGISGNTIYF. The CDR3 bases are TGTGCCAGTAGTATTGGGCAGGGCATCTCTGGAAACACCATATATTTT.

This chain's CDR3 is CASSQAWDRGCYF. CDR3 coding DNA: TGTGCCAGCAGCCAAGCCTGGGACAGGGGTTGCTACTTC. This chain links TRBV3-1 (or the pseudogene TRBV3-2) with TRBJ2-5; 10 nucleotides line up with TRBD1. The V gene's germline CDR1 is LGHDT and CDR2 YNNKEL (reference sequence). Trimming cost V 1 base and J 14 bases; bases outside gene matches: 7. CDR3 length: 13 residues.

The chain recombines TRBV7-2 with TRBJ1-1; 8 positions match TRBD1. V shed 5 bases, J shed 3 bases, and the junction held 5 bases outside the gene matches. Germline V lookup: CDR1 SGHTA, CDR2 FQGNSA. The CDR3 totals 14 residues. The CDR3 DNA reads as TGTGCCAGCAGCGCGGGACAGGTTCACACTGAAGCTTTCTTT. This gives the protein CASSAGQVHTEAFF. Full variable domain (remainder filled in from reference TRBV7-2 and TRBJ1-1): GAGVSQSPSNKVTEKGKDVELRCDPISGHTALYWYRQSLGQGLEFLIYFQGNSAPDKSGLPSDRFSAERTGGSVSTLTIQRTQQEDSAVYLCASSAGQVHTEAFFGQGTRLTVV.

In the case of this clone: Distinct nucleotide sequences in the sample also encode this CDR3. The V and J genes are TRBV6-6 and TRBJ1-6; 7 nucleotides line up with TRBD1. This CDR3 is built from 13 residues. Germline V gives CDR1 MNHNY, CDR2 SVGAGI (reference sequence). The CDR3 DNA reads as TGTGCTACTTACAGGGGTTACAATTCACCCCTCCACTTT. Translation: CATYRGYNSPLHF.

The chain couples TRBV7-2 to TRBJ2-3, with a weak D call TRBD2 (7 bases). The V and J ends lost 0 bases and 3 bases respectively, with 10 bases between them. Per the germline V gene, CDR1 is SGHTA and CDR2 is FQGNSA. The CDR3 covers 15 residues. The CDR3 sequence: CASSLAGGPTDTQYF. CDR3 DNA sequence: TGTGCCAGCAGCTTAGCGGGGGGGCCAACAGATACGCAGTATTTT.

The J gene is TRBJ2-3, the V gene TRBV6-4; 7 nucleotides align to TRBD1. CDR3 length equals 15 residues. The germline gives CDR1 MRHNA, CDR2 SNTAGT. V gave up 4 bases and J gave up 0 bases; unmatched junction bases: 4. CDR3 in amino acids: CASSAGQVSTDTQYF. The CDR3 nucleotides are TGTGCCAGCAGTGCTGGACAGGTTAGCACAGATACGCAGTATTTT.

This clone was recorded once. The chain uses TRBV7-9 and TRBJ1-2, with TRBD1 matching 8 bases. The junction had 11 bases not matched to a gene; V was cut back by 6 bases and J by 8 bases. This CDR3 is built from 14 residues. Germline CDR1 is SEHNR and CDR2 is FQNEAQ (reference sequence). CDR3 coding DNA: TGTGCCAGCAGTCACGACAGGGGAAGGTTGGGCTACACCTTC. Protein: CASSHDRGRLGYTF.

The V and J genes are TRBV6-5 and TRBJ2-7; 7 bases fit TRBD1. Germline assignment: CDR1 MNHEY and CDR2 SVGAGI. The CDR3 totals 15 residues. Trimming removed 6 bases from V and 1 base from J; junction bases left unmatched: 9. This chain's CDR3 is CASRGTGAKSYEQYF. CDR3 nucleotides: TGTGCCAGCAGGGGAACAGGGGCGAAGTCCTACGAGCAGTACTTC.

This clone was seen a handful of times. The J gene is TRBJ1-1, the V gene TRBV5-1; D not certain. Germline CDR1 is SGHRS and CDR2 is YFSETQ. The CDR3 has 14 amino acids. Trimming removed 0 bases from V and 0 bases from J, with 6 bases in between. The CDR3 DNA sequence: TGCGCCAGCAGCTTGGAACTTGTGAACACTGAAGCTTTCTTT. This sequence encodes CASSLELVNTEAFF.

The CDR3, as DNA: TGTGCCAGCAGTGAAGAGGGGAGCTATGGCTACACCTTC. Amino acids: CASSEEGSYGYTF. The chain employs TRBV2 and TRBJ1-2; the D gene is possibly TRBD1 (5 bases). The length of the CDR3 is 13 residues. V lost 1 base, J lost 4 bases, and 7 bases lay in between. Germline V lookup: CDR1 SNHLY, CDR2 FYNNEI. Together with reference TRBV2 and TRBJ1-2, the CDR3 gives the full variable domain: EPEVTQTPSHQVTQMGQEVILRCVPISNHLYFYWYRQILGQKVEFLVSFYNNEISEKSEIFDDQFSVERPDGSNFTLKIRSTKLEDSAMYFCASSEEGSYGYTFGSGTRLTVV.

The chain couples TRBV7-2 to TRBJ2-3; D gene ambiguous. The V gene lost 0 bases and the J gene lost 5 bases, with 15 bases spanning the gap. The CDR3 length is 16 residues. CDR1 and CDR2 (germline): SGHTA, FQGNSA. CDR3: CASSLAAGLGQDTQYF. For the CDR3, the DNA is TGTGCCAGCAGCTTAGCGGCTGGGCTCGGGCAAGATACGCAGTATTTT.

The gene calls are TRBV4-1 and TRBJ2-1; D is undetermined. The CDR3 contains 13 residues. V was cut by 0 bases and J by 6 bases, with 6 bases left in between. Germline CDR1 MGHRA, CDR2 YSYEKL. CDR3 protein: CASSQDFGNEQFF. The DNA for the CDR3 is TGCGCCAGCAGCCAAGATTTTGGCAATGAGCAGTTCTTC.

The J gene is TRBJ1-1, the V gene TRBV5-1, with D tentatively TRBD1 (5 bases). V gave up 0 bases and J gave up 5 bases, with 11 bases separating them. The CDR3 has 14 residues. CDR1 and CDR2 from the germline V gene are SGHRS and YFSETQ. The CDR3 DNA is TGCGCCAGCAGCTTGGAAGGGGCGGGGACTGAAGCTTTCTTT. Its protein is CASSLEGAGTEAFF.

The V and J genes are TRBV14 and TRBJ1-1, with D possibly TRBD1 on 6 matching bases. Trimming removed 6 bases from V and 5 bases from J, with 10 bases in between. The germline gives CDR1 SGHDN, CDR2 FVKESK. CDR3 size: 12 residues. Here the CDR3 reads CASRGGGTEAFF. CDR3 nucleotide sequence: TGTGCCAGCAGGGGAGGGGGTACTGAAGCTTTCTTT.

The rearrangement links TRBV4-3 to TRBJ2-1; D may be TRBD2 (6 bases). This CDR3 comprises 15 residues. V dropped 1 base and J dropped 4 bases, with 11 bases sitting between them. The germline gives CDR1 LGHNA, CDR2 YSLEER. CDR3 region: CASSQGGGAYNEQFF. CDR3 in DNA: TGCGCCAGCAGCCAAGGGGGCGGGGCGTACAATGAGCAGTTCTTC.

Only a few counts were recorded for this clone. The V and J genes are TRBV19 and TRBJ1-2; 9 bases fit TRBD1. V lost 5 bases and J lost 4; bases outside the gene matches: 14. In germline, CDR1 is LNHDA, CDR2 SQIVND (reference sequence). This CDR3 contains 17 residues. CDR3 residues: CASSSREPTGGFYGYTF. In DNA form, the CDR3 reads TGTGCCAGTAGTTCCCGAGAGCCCACAGGGGGCTTCTATGGCTACACCTTC.

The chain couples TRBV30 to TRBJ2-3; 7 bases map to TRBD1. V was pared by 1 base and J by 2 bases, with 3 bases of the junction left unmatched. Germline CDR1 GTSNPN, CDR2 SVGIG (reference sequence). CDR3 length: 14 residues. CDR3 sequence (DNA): TGTGCCTGGAGTGCGGACAGGCACACAGATACGCAGTATTTT. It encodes CAWSADRHTDTQYF. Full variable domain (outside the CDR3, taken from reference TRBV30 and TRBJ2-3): SQTIHQWPATLVQPVGSPLSLECTVEGTSNPNLYWYRQAAGRGLQLLFYSVGIGQISSEVPQNLSASRPQDRQFILSSKKLLLSDSGFYLCAWSADRHTDTQYFGPGTRLTVL.

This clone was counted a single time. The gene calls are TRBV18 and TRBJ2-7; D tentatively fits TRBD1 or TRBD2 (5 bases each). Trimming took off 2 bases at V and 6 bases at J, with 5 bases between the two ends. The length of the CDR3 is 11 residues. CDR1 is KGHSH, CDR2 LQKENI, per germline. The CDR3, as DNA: TGTGCCAGCTCACCAGGGGGCGAGCAGTACTTC. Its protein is CASSPGGEQYF.

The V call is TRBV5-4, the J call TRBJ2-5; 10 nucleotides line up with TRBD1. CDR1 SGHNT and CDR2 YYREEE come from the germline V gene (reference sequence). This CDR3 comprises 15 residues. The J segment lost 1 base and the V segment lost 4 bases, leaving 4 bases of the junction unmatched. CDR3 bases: TGTGCCAGCAGCCCGACAGGGGGCCCCCAAGAGACCCAGTACTTC. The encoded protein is CASSPTGGPQETQYF.

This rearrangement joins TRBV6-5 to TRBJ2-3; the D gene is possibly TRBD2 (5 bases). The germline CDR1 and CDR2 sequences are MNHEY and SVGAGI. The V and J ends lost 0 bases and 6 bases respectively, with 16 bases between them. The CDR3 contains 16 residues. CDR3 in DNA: TGTGCCAGCAGTTACTCGCCGTTCTGGGGAGTGGATACGCAGTATTTT. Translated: CASSYSPFWGVDTQYF.

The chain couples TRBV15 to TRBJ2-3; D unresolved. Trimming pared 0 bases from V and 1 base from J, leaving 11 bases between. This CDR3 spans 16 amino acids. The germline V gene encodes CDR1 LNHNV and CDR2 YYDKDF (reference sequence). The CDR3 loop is CATSREVVRGTDTQYF. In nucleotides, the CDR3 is TGTGCCACCAGCAGAGAAGTTGTTAGGGGCACAGATACGCAGTATTTT.

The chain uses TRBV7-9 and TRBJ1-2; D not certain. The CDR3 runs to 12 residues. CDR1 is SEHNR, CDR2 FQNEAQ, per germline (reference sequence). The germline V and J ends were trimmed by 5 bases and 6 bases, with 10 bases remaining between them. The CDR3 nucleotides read TGTGCCAGCAGCCTGGGCCTGGATGGCTACACCTTC. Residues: CASSLGLDGYTF.

The chain's CDR3 is CASRTLAGAGEQFF. CDR3 DNA: TGTGCCAGCAGGACACTAGCGGGGGCCGGTGAGCAGTTCTTC. This chain joins TRBV6-5 and TRBJ2-1; the match to TRBD2 covers 11 bases. The CDR3 is 14 residues long. CDR1 is MNHEY and CDR2 is SVGAGI in the germline V gene. The trim removed 6 bases at V and 9 bases at J, leaving 7 bases unmatched.

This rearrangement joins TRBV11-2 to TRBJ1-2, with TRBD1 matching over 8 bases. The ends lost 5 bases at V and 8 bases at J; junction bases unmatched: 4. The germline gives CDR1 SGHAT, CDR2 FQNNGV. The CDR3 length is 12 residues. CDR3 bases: TGTGCCAGCAGCCGGACAGGGAACGGCTACACCTTC. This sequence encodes CASSRTGNGYTF.